The 9 T cell receptor beta chains listed next were all sequenced from one sample in a study of early stage breast cancer tumors. Assay: immunoSEQ multiplex PCR; the TCRdb copy retains only in-frame clones and omits some. The sample yields approximately 19,000 clones, around 76% seen once. The sequencing input was blood. The receptors originated from a person in their 60s with breast cancer.

The chain combines TRBV2 with TRBJ2-7; 14 bases align to TRBD2. The germline CDR1 and CDR2 sequences are SNHLY and FYNNEI. Losses at the gene ends were 6 bases for V and 4 bases for J; bases not matched to a gene: 5. The length of the CDR3 is 15 residues. CDR3 DNA: TGTGCCAGCAGCGGGACTAGCGGGAGTAAGTACGAGCAGTACTTC. Translation gives CASSGTSGSKYEQYF.

The table lists this clone with a few counts. This chain joins TRBV6-1 and TRBJ1-1; D possibly corresponds to TRBD1 (5 bases). This CDR3 comprises 13 residues. Trimming cost V 2 bases and J 1 base, with 5 bases left between them. Germline V CDR1 and CDR2: MNHNS, SASEGT. CDR3 nucleotides: TGTGCCAGCAGTGAAACAGGGAACACTGAAGCTTTCTTT. Its translation: CASSETGNTEAFF.

J is TRBJ2-1 and V is TRBV28; D might be TRBD1 (5 bases). The length of the CDR3 is 15 residues. CDR1 is MDHEN, CDR2 SYDVKM, per germline. Trimming left V 5 bases short and J 5 bases short, with 16 bases between. CDR3 region: CASSQQANANNEQFF. CDR3 coding DNA: TGTGCCAGCAGTCAACAGGCCAACGCCAACAATGAGCAGTTCTTC.

The chain couples TRBV5-1 to TRBJ2-3; 7 bases agree with TRBD2. J lost 3 bases, V lost 2 bases, and 6 bases had no gene match. CDR3 length: 15 residues. In germline, CDR1 is SGHRS, CDR2 YFSETQ. This CDR3 is CASSFAGVVTDTQYF. The CDR3 DNA follows: TGCGCCAGCAGCTTTGCGGGAGTAGTTACAGATACGCAGTATTTT.

This clone showed up just a few times. The chain links TRBV7-9 to TRBJ2-3; a weak D match, TRBD1 (5 bases). Trimming pared 4 bases from V and 1 base from J, leaving 21 bases between. The CDR3 has 18 amino acids. Germline CDR1 is SEHNR and CDR2 is FQNEAQ (reference sequence). The CDR3 sequence is CASSSTRTSGFGTDTQYF. The CDR3, as DNA: TGTGCCAGCAGCTCTACCCGAACGTCAGGGTTCGGCACAGATACGCAGTATTTT.

J is TRBJ1-1 and V is TRBV4-2; no definite D call. V lost 1 base and J lost 3, with 12 bases in between. Germline V gene sequence: CDR1 LGHNA, CDR2 YNFKEQ. There are 15 residues in the CDR3. The CDR3 loop is CASSQGSGLDTEAFF. The DNA for the CDR3 is TGTGCCAGCAGCCAAGGATCCGGGTTGGACACTGAAGCTTTCTTT.

V usage is TRBV11-3 and J usage is TRBJ2-3; D perhaps matches TRBD2 (6 bases). The CDR3 totals 17 residues. Germline CDR1 is SGHNT and CDR2 is YENEEA. Trimming cost V 7 bases and J 0 bases, with 20 bases left between them. CDR3 coding DNA: TGTGCCAGCACGTTTAGCGGCTGGAGAGTGAGCACAGATACGCAGTATTTT. Encoded protein: CASTFSGWRVSTDTQYF.

The V call is TRBV2, the J call TRBJ1-1; D is ambiguous. The V gene lost 7 bases and the J gene lost 3 bases, with 12 bases spanning the gap. This CDR3 spans 13 amino acids. Germline CDR1 SNHLY, CDR2 FYNNEI. As DNA, the CDR3 is TGTGCCAGCATGAAGGAATGGGACACTGAAGCTTTCTTT. It translates to CASMKEWDTEAFF.

The chain links TRBV11-2 to TRBJ1-5; D unclear. V was shortened by 5 bases and J by 1 base, with 3 bases between the two germline ends. The CDR3 runs to 12 residues. Germline-derived CDR1 and CDR2 are SGHAT and FQNNGV. The CDR3 nucleotides are TGTGCCAGCAGCACAAGCAATCAGCCCCAGCATTTT. This encodes CASSTSNQPQHF.